Below, 18 T cell receptor beta chains from the same sample are listed, as sequenced in a study of T cell responses to AZD1222 COVID-19 vaccine. Assay used: immunoSEQ multiplex PCR; TCRdb lists only in-frame clones, some missing. In the table there are around 50,000 clones, 86% of which are singletons. The sequenced sample was peripheral blood, obtained on day 0 of AZD1222 vaccination. These receptors were taken from an adult in good health.

This rearrangement joins TRBV7-6 to TRBJ2-2; the match to TRBD1 covers 8 bases. The CDR3 covers 14 residues. Per the germline V gene, CDR1 is SGHVS and CDR2 is FNYEAQ. V lost 6 bases to trimming and J lost 5 bases; unmatched junction nucleotides: 5. CDR3 DNA: TGTGCCAGCAGACAGGGGGAGAGAACCGGGGAGCTGTTTTTT. Amino acids: CASRQGERTGELFF.

The rearrangement links TRBV7-8 to TRBJ2-3; no firm D call. Germline loops: CDR1 SGHVS, CDR2 FQNEAQ. V was pared by 4 bases and J by 4 bases, with 9 bases between. CDR3 size: 13 residues. CDR3: CASSSPIADTQYF. The CDR3 DNA sequence: TGTGCCAGCAGCTCCCCGATTGCAGATACGCAGTATTTT. The full variable domain, completed using reference TRBV7-8 and TRBJ2-3, is GAGVSQSPRYKVAKRGQDVALRCDPISGHVSLFWYQQALGQGPEFLTYFQNEAQLDKSGLPSDRFFAERPEGSVSTLKIQRTQQEDSAVYLCASSSPIADTQYFGPGTRLTVL.

This clone was counted only a few times. CDR3 nucleotides: TGTGCCAGCTCACCGATACAGGGGGCGGTGGCTACCGGGGAGCTGTTTTTT. Translating it yields CASSPIQGAVATGELFF. The rearrangement links TRBV18 to TRBJ2-2; 9 bases are a match to TRBD1. Per germline, CDR1 KGHSH and CDR2 LQKENI. CDR3 length equals 17 residues. Trimming took 3 bases from V and 5 from J; bases not matched to a gene: 10.

As for this clone: The junction differs from germline at one of its ends, possibly a read error. V and J are TRBV6-6 and TRBJ2-7, with D unclear. This CDR3 is 11 amino acids long. Looked up from germline, CDR1 is MNHNY and CDR2 is SVGAGI (reference sequence). CDR3 nucleotide sequence: TGTGCCAGCAGTAACTCCTACGAGCAGTACTTC. This codes for CASSNSYEQYF.

The gene calls are TRBV12-3 or TRBV12-4 and TRBJ1-1; D gene uncertain. V lost 6 bases, J lost 8 bases, and 16 bases lay in between. The CDR3 has 13 amino acids. CDR3 DNA: TGTGCCAGCAGCCAGAATCCGGGTCAGGAAGCTTTCTTT. The encoded protein is CASSQNPGQEAFF.

In this sample, this clone turned up once. The chain joins TRBV24-1 to TRBJ1-2; D may be TRBD1 (5 bases). Per the germline V gene, CDR1 is KGHDR and CDR2 is SFDVKD. CDR3 size: 13 residues. Between the trimmed V and J ends, which lost 10 bases and 7 bases, there was a span of 18 bases. CDR3 residues: CATGTEGLLGYTF. The DNA of the CDR3 is TGTGCCACGGGGACCGAAGGGTTGCTTGGCTACACCTTC.

The J gene is TRBJ1-2, the V gene TRBV18; D not resolved. The CDR3 spans 16 residues. Germline loops: CDR1 KGHSH, CDR2 LQKENI. The V gene lost 0 bases and the J gene lost 4 bases, with 15 bases spanning the gap. CDR3 sequence reads: CASSPPFPSRSYGYTF. DNA of the CDR3: TGTGCCAGCTCACCACCATTTCCGTCGCGGAGCTATGGCTACACCTTC.

This clone appeared a single time. The chain employs TRBV13 and TRBJ1-3, with no clear D. CDR3 length equals 17 residues. V was pared by 1 base and J by 0 bases, with 13 bases between. CDR1 and CDR2 (germline): PRHDT, FYEKMQ (reference sequence). The CDR3 DNA sequence: TGTGCCAGCAGCTTAGATTTGGGTACGAGCTCTGGAAACACCATATATTTT. Its translation is CASSLDLGTSSGNTIYF.

There are a few counts of this clone. The rearrangement uses TRBV30 and TRBJ1-2; possible D gene TRBD1, 6 bases. The V end was cut by 3 bases, the J end by 8 bases, with 13 bases between. Germline CDR1 GTSNPN, CDR2 SVGIG (reference sequence). CDR3 length: 12 residues. The CDR3 here is CAWRGGLLGYTF. The CDR3 DNA is TGTGCCTGGAGAGGGGGATTGCTGGGCTACACCTTC.

The chain carries TRBV28 and TRBJ2-3; the match to TRBD2 covers 7 bases. V was clipped by 2 bases and J by 5 bases; unmatched bases: 7. CDR3 length: 15 amino acids. Germline V CDR1 and CDR2: MDHEN, SYDVKM. The CDR3 region has the DNA TGTGCCAGCAGTTTAGCGGGAGAAGGTGAAGATACGCAGTATTTT. Translation: CASSLAGEGEDTQYF.

This chain uses TRBV5-4 with TRBJ2-7, with D perhaps TRBD1 (5 bases). Trimming took 0 bases from V and 2 from J, leaving 9 bases between them. This CDR3 has 14 residues. Per germline, CDR1 SGHNT and CDR2 YYREEE (reference sequence). For the CDR3, the DNA is TGTGCCAGCAGCTTGGATCAGGGCCCCTACGAGCAGTACTTC. Its protein product is CASSLDQGPYEQYF.

V usage is TRBV3-1 (or the pseudogene TRBV3-2) and J usage is TRBJ1-4; D is uncertain. Trimming removed 7 bases at V and 8 bases at J, with 14 bases between. The CDR3 is 13 amino acids. Germline loops: CDR1 LGHDT, CDR2 YNNKEL (reference sequence). The CDR3 coding sequence is TGTGCCAGCACCCTACGCGGGGAGGAAAAACTGTTTTTT. This gives the protein CASTLRGEEKLFF.

This clone was observed once. The V gene is TRBV7-3, the J gene TRBJ1-1; unclear D gene. Looked up from germline, CDR1 is SGHTA and CDR2 is FQGTGA. The CDR3 contains 13 residues. V was clipped by 6 bases and J by 2 bases, with 10 bases between them. The CDR3 is CASRPGPNTEAFF. The CDR3 DNA reads as TGTGCCAGCAGACCCGGGCCAAACACTGAAGCTTTCTTT. Together with reference TRBV7-3 and TRBJ1-1, the CDR3 gives the full variable domain: GAGVSQTPSNKVTEKGKYVELRCDPISGHTALYWYRQSLGQGPEFLIYFQGTGAADDSGLPNDRFFAVRPEGSVSTLKIQRTERGDSAVYLCASRPGPNTEAFFGQGTRLTVV.

CDR3 sequence: CAWSTPRTGGGYGYTF. The CDR3 nucleotides read TGTGCCTGGAGTACCCCCCGGACAGGGGGCGGCTATGGCTACACCTTC. The J gene is TRBJ1-2, the V gene TRBV30; 11 bases match TRBD1. Germline V lookup: CDR1 GTSNPN, CDR2 SVGIG (reference sequence). After removal of 2 bases from V and 4 bases from J, the junction contained 9 bases not matched to a gene. The CDR3 loop spans 16 amino acids.

This sequence joins TRBV5-1 and TRBJ2-7, with TRBD1 as a possible D gene (5 bases). CDR1 is SGHRS and CDR2 is YFSETQ in the germline V gene. Trimming took off 4 bases at V and 2 bases at J, with 13 bases between the two ends. The CDR3 runs to 14 residues. CDR3 amino acids: CASSPTGDTYEQYF. The DNA of the CDR3 is TGCGCCAGCAGCCCAACAGGCGATACCTACGAGCAGTACTTC.

J is TRBJ1-2 and V is TRBV7-6, with a tentative D call TRBD1 (5 bases). Per the germline V gene, CDR1 is SGHVS and CDR2 is FNYEAQ. Trimming shortened V by 7 bases and J by 6 bases, and 21 bases separated the two germline ends. CDR3 length: 15 amino acids. The CDR3 DNA follows: TGTGCCAGCACCCGCACCTCCACCGGGGCCGATGGCTACACCTTC. Translation: CASTRTSTGADGYTF.

The chain couples TRBV30 to TRBJ2-7, with D possibly called TRBD1 or TRBD2 (6 bases each). V lost 2 bases, J lost 5 bases, and 16 bases lay in between. CDR3 length: 14 amino acids. Germline V gene data show CDR1 as GTSNPN and CDR2 as SVGIG (reference sequence). The DNA for the CDR3 is TGTGCCTGGAGTACACTACAGGGAGGTAACGAGCAGTACTTC. Its translation: CAWSTLQGGNEQYF.

This chain joins TRBV27 and TRBJ1-2, with D maybe TRBD1 (5 bases). V lost 3 bases and J lost 5, with 10 bases in between. CDR3 length: 13 amino acids. The germline V gene has CDR1 MNHEY and CDR2 SMNVEV (reference sequence). DNA of the CDR3: TGTGCCAGCAGTTTTGGCAGGGAATATGGCTACACCTTC. As protein: CASSFGREYGYTF.